This T cell receptor beta chain appears in the sequencing data of a study of CD8 T cells in Susac syndrome (dated by TCRdb to 2018 to 2020). In terms of the full investigation: Whether CD8+ T cell activation and differentiation in Susac syndrome was antigen driven was tested using repertoire sequencing. The study compared CD8+ T cell repertoire clonality among approximately twelve healthy donors, about 14 Susac syndrome patients and roughly 15 multiple sclerosis patients.

A note on this clonotype: Its antigen target is currently unknown. Base-call qualities are not available, and no considerably larger clone is one nucleotide away.

General conclusions and limits of the study: The study acknowledged that relatively few individuals were included in the TCR sequencing and HLA analysis.

As encoded in the germline V gene (reference sequence), CDR1 is PRHDT while CDR2 is FYEKMQ. V ends up 6 bases short and J 2 bases short, with an unmatched junction base count of 11. The CDR3 sequence holds 17 residues, the cysteine and phenylalanine included. The entry retains the CDR3 DNA only, 51 bases that are in frame from base 1. High-throughput TCR beta sequencing profiled peripheral blood CD8+ and CD4+ T cells from healthy donors, Susac syndrome patients and multiple sclerosis patients. Multiple sclerosis controls were treatment-naive patients with stable or active relapsing-remitting disease fulfilling revised McDonald criteria. CD8+ TEMRA cells were enriched by FACS, while bulk CD8+ and CD4+ T cells were purified by magnetic negative isolation. Blood was drawn into EDTA tubes, processed within 24 hours, and PBMCs were isolated by density gradient centrifugation. PBMCs intended for TCR sequencing were frozen in liquid nitrogen and were later thawed in a 37 degrees C water bath. Purity of sorted or isolated CD4+, CD8+ and CD8+ TEMRA cells was at least 90%.

RNA was extracted using the RNeasy kit, and about 0.5 to 1 ug of the RNA was reverse transcribed with random hexamers. TCR beta CDR3 regions were amplified with the immunoSEQ multiplex PCR assay covering 54 Vbeta and 13 Jbeta segments. PCR amplification bias was corrected using a synthetic template baseline for primer optimization and computational correction. In the paper's pipeline: Reads were assigned to V, D and J genes according to IMGT and analyzed in immunoSEQ Analyzer, with only productive sequences retained. Clonality was computed as one minus Shannon entropy normalized by log2 of the number of productive unique sequences. For each patient and control, public and private clones were evaluated among the 100 most prevalent clones. Clones were defined as Susac-specific if absent from the healthy and MS cohorts, from over a thousand published viral clones and from other ImmuneACCESS disease sequences. TCRdb ran its own pipeline on the public reads, namely fastp trimming at Q25 and MiXCR clone calling, and kept in-frame beta chains. Rows with a matching CDR3 protein are joined into one entry that keeps the most common DNA and genes. The V and J calls were determined by TCRdb, not by the authors. Counted in this sample were about 52,000 distinct CDR3 sequences; 93% of them appeared once. 0.4% to 0.65% of the sample comes from the top ten.

The clonotype was recovered from a human donor with multiple sclerosis. This sequence uses TRBV13 and TRBJ2-3; the central 10 bases match TRBD2. Sequencing was done on a sample of CD8+ T cells from PBMCs. DNA sequence: TGTGCCAGCAGGATGAGGGGTAGCGGGGGGCTCACAGATACGCAGTATTTT. It translates to CASRMRGSGGLTDTQYF.